The sequence of this TCR beta chain was determined in a study of blood T cell repertoires in COVID-19 (dated by TCRdb to about 2020). For the study in its entirety: Collaborator samples came from the United States, Italy and Spain and covered acute and convalescent phases of COVID-19. The samples were drawn from two sources: the first 160 participants of the ongoing ImmuneRACE study, and about 1,300 subjects contributed by 6 global collaborators. The material from the prospective study consisted of cDNA or gDNA derived from T cells, B-cell-depleted T cells, or PBMCs. Deeply sampled blood TCRbeta repertoires from subjects exposed to, actively infected with, or recovered from COVID-19 were included in the dataset. A freely available public database, intended as a resource for researchers studying the immune response to SARS-CoV-2, is where the repertoires were released. Where available, HLA class I and class II types were taken from metadata supplied by the sample provider and were not determined by assay-based typing. Nearly every sample came with metadata listing a de-identified subject ID, COVID-19 status, age in years and sex.

TCRbeta CDR3 regions were amplified from genomic DNA by means of the immunoSEQ Assay, a bias-controlled multiplex PCR. Regarding the original processing steps: Within the assay, amplification of reference gene primers was used to estimate how many nucleated cells each sample contained. To quantify the absolute abundance of each unique TCRbeta CDR3 rearrangement, sequence reads were collapsed and filtered. For each sample, productive Simpson clonality was calculated by taking the square root of Simpson's diversity index across productive rearrangements. Here the immuneACCESS table is served through TCRdb, limited to in-frame sequences with V and J called. Missing clones are a known gap in these copies; in checked studies unresolved V genes cover under half, and the rest lacks a known reason. The D gene and trimming were derived from the DNA, and the V and J assignments and clone size from that table. The table for this sample lists fewer than 450,000 clones; 85% to 90% of them were counted only once. Jointly, the top ten make up around 1.2% of the sample.

Looking up the germline V gene (reference sequence) yields CDR1 LGHDT and CDR2 YNNKEL. Reading from cysteine to phenylalanine, the CDR3 counts 20 amino acids. Here the CDR3 DNA is all that survives: 60 bases in frame from base 1. Germline trimming amounts to 1 base on V and 8 bases on J, with 23 as the count of junction bases outside the gene matches. Enrolling through a virtual design, the prospective study's participants ranged in age from roughly 18 to 95 years and lived across around 25 United States geographic areas. In the prospective study, cohorts were assigned on the basis of participant-reported clinical history obtained from a screening survey and a study questionnaire. For ImmuneRACE Cohort 3, a participant was defined as recovered based on two consecutive negative NP/OP PCR tests, clearance by a healthcare professional, or resolution of symptoms. Each participant in the prospective study had whole blood, serum and a nasopharyngeal or oropharyngeal swab collected by mobile phlebotomists. Additional blood draws and questionnaires over an approximately two-month period could optionally be provided by prospective study participants. Blood samples from the prospective study were shipped frozen or at room temperature prior to DNA extraction.

As concerns this clone: No antigen is known for it. The input lacks base qualities; no much larger clone sits a single base away.

What the work shows at the level of the full study, not this receptor alone: The amount of clinical and demographic metadata varied by source and participant and was provided uncurated.

The chain uses TRBV3-1 (or the pseudogene TRBV3-2) and TRBJ1-2, with 9 central nucleotides matching TRBD1. The sequenced material came from PBMCs or T cells enriched from blood (not recorded which). The TCR was taken from a woman aged 18-29 years who had recovered from COVID-19. Read as DNA, the sequence is TGTGCCAGCAGCCAAGGGGAGAGCCCGGTTGGGGACAGGGAGGTCCGCGGCTACACCTTC. This translates into CASSQGESPVGDREVRGYTF.